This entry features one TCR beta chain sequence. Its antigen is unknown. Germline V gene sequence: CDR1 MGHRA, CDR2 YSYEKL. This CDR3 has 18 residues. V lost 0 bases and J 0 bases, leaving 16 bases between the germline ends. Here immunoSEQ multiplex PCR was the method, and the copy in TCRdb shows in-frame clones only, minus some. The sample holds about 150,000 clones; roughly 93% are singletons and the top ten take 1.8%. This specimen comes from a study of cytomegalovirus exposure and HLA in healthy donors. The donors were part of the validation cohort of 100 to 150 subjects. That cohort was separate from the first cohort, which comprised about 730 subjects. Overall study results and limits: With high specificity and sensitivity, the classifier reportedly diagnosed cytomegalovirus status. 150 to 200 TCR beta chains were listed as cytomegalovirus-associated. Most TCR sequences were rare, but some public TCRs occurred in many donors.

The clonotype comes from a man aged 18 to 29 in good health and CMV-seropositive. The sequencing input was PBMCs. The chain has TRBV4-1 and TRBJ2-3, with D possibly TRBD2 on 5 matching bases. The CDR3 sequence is CASSQDGVISGSTDTQYF. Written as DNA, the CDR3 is TGCGCCAGCAGCCAAGATGGGGTGATCAGCGGAAGCACAGATACGCAGTATTTT.